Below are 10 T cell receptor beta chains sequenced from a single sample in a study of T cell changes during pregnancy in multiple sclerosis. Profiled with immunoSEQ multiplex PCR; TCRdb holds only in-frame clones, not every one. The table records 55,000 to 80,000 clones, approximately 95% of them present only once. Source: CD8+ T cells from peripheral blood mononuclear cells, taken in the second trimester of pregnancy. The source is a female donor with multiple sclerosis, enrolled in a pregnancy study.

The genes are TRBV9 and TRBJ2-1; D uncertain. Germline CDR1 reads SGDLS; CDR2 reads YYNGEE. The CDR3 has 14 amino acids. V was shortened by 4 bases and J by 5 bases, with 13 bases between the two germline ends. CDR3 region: CASSTYDSDNEQFF. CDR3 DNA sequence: TGTGCCAGCAGCACCTACGACTCGGACAATGAGCAGTTCTTC.

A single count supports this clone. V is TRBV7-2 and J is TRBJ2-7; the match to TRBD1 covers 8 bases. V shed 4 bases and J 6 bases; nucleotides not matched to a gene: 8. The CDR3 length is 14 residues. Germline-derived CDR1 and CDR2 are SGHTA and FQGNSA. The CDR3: CASSSGQGLGEQYF. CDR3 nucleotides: TGTGCCAGCAGCTCCGGACAGGGTTTGGGCGAGCAGTACTTC.

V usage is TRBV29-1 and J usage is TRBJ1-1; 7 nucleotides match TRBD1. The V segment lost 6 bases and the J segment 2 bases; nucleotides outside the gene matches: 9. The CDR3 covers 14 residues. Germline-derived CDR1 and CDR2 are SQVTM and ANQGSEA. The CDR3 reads CSVLAGTVNTEAFF. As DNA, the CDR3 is TGCAGCGTGCTTGCCGGGACAGTAAACACTGAAGCTTTCTTT.

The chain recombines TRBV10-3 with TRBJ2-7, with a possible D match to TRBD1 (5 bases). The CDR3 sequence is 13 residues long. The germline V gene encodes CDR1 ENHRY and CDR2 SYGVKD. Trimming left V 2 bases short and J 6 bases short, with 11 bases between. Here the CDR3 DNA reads TGTGCCATCAGTGAGGGGCAGGGATCCGAGCAGTACTTC. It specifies CAISEGQGSEQYF.

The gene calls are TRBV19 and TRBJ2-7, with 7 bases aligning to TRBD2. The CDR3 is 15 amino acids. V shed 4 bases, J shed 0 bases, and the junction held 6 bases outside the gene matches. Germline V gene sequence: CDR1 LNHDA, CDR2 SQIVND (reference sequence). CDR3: CASSTGGGPSYEQYF. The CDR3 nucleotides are TGTGCCAGTAGTACCGGGGGAGGGCCCTCCTACGAGCAGTACTTC.

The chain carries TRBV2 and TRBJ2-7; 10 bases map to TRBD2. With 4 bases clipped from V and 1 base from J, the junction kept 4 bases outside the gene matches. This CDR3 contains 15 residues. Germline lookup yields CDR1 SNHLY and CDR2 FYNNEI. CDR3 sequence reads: CASSGLAGASYEQYF. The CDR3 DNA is TGTGCCAGCAGTGGGCTAGCGGGAGCATCCTACGAGCAGTACTTC.

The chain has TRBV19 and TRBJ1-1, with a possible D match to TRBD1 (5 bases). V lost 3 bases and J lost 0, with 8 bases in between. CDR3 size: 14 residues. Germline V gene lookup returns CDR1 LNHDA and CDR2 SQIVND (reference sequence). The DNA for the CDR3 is TGTGCCAGTAGTATTCAGGGCCTGAACACTGAAGCTTTCTTT. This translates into CASSIQGLNTEAFF.

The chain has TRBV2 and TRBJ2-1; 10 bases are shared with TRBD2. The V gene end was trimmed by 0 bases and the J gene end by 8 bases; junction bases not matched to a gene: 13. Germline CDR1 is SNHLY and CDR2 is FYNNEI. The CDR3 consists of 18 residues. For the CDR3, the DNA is TGTGCCAGCAGTGAAGCGCTTCTGGCTAGCGGGAGTACGGATGAGCAGTTCTTC. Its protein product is CASSEALLASGSTDEQFF.

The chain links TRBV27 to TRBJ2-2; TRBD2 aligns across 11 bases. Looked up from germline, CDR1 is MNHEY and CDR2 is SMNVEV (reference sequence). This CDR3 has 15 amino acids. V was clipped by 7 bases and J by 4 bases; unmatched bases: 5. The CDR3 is CASTPGLAGTGELFF. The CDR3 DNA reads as TGTGCCAGCACCCCCGGACTAGCGGGCACCGGGGAGCTGTTTTTT.

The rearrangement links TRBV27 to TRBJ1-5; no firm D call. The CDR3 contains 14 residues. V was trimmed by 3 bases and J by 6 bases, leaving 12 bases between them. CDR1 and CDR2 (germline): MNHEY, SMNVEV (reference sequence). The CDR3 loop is CASSLIGLSQPQHF. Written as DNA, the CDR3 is TGTGCCAGCAGTTTGATCGGGTTAAGTCAGCCCCAGCATTTT.